Shown below are 18 T cell receptor beta chains from a single sample sequenced in a study of shared clonotypes between healthy human individuals. Only in-frame clones appear in the TCRdb table, and some are missing; sequencing was by immunoSEQ multiplex PCR. The sample holds roughly 650,000 clones, less than 98% seen once. Sequencing used naive CD4+ T cells sorted from blood. The subset was: CD45RA+ positively selected. The receptor source for this set is a woman aged 30 to 39 in good health.

The chain joins TRBV28 to TRBJ2-1; D not resolved. V was cut by 5 bases and J by 6 bases, with 8 bases left in between. The CDR3 totals 12 residues. Looked up from germline, CDR1 is MDHEN and CDR2 is SYDVKM. DNA of the CDR3: TGTGCCAGCAGTCGAGGCGTCAATGAGCAGTTCTTC. Translating gives CASSRGVNEQFF.

The chain is built from TRBV5-1 and TRBJ2-6; the D is unclear. V lost 4 bases and J 0 bases, leaving 8 bases between the germline ends. Germline CDR1 is SGHRS and CDR2 is YFSETQ. The CDR3 contains 15 residues. In DNA form, the CDR3 reads TGCGCCAGCAGCCCTTCCCTCTCTGGGGCCAACGTCCTGACTTTC. The encoded protein is CASSPSLSGANVLTF.

V gene TRBV5-4 combines with J gene TRBJ2-7; the D gene is possibly TRBD2 (6 bases). The CDR3 loop spans 15 amino acids. Trimming pared 0 bases from V and 3 bases from J, leaving 13 bases between. Germline loops: CDR1 SGHNT, CDR2 YYREEE (reference sequence). The CDR3 loop reads CASSLAGGTLYEQYF. CDR3 coding DNA: TGTGCCAGCAGCTTGGCAGGCGGGACCCTCTACGAGCAGTACTTC.

This clone was seen once. J is TRBJ1-2 and V is TRBV28; D unresolved. Germline loops: CDR1 MDHEN, CDR2 SYDVKM. V shed 4 bases and J shed 3 bases, with 15 bases lying between them. The CDR3 has 15 amino acids. The CDR3 bases are TGTGCCAGCAGTTCACCCCACCCGGGAGACTATGGCTACACCTTC. It specifies CASSSPHPGDYGYTF.

V gene TRBV5-1 combines with J gene TRBJ2-5, with no clear D. The germline V gene encodes CDR1 SGHRS and CDR2 YFSETQ. The CDR3 spans 14 residues. Trimming removed 4 bases from V and 7 bases from J, with 17 bases in between. The CDR3 bases are TGCGCCAGCAGCCAGGCTGGCGACGTAAGGACCCAGTACTTC. Translated, it gives CASSQAGDVRTQYF.

This chain connects TRBV4-1 to TRBJ2-4; 13 positions agree with TRBD2. Germline V gene lookup returns CDR1 MGHRA and CDR2 YSYEKL. V gave up 1 base and J gave up 1 base; unmatched junction bases: 1. This CDR3 is 17 amino acids long. The CDR3 region is CASSQGGLAGAKNIQYF. As DNA, the CDR3 is TGCGCCAGCAGCCAAGGGGGACTAGCGGGGGCCAAAAACATTCAGTACTTC.

This clone was recorded once. The J gene is TRBJ1-1, the V gene TRBV4-2, with D uncertain. Germline V lookup: CDR1 LGHNA, CDR2 YNFKEQ. This CDR3 spans 14 amino acids. Trimming removed 1 base at V and 6 bases at J, with 12 bases between. The CDR3 protein is CASSQVRLSAEAFF. Written as DNA, the CDR3 is TGTGCCAGCAGCCAAGTGAGATTGAGCGCTGAAGCTTTCTTT.

V and J are TRBV11-2 and TRBJ2-3; D is unresolved. This CDR3 has 16 residues. In germline, CDR1 is SGHAT, CDR2 FQNNGV. V was pared by 1 base and J by 6 bases, with 17 bases between. CDR3 sequence reads: CASSLVLDPTWDTQYF. Here the CDR3 DNA reads TGTGCCAGCAGCTTAGTTTTGGACCCCACGTGGGATACGCAGTATTTT.

The chain uses TRBV5-4 and TRBJ2-1, with 15 positions matching TRBD2. The length of the CDR3 is 15 residues. V shed 4 bases, J shed 8 bases, and the junction held 4 bases outside the gene matches. Germline lookup yields CDR1 SGHNT and CDR2 YYREEE (reference sequence). CDR3 DNA: TGTGCCAGCAGCGCCGGGACTAGCGGGAGGCATGAGCAGTTCTTC. Its translation is CASSAGTSGRHEQFF.

The rearrangement uses TRBV29-1 and TRBJ1-2, with TRBD1 matching 7 bases. V lost 0 bases and J lost 4; bases outside the gene matches: 8. CDR1 is SQVTM, CDR2 ANQGSEA, per germline. CDR3 length equals 15 residues. The CDR3 loop is CSVEDRTRGIYGYTF. In DNA, the CDR3 is TGCAGCGTTGAAGATCGGACCAGGGGGATCTATGGCTACACCTTC.

The rearrangement joins TRBV7-7 to TRBJ2-3; D unresolved. V lost 0 bases to trimming and J lost 3 bases, with 7 bases between them. The CDR3 has 14 residues. Germline CDR1 is SSHAT and CDR2 is FNYEAQ (reference sequence). In DNA form, the CDR3 reads TGTGCCAGCAGCTTAGCGTTGTTTACAGATACGCAGTATTTT. Its protein is CASSLALFTDTQYF.

This chain links TRBV19 with TRBJ2-2; unclear D gene. The CDR3 is made up of 14 amino acids. The germline V gene encodes CDR1 LNHDA and CDR2 SQIVND (reference sequence). V lost 5 bases and J 2 bases, leaving 9 bases between the germline ends. CDR3 bases: TGTGCCAGTAGTGCGGCTCCAAACACCGGGGAGCTGTTTTTT. Amino acids: CASSAAPNTGELFF.

This sequence joins TRBV2 and TRBJ2-1, with TRBD2 identical over 15 bases. The trim removed 8 bases at V and 0 bases at J, leaving 5 bases unmatched. Germline V CDR1 and CDR2: SNHLY, FYNNEI. The CDR3 runs 17 residues. CDR3 nucleotide sequence: TGTGCCAGCGGGGGACTAGCGGGAGGAGGCTCCTACAATGAGCAGTTCTTC. It codes for CASGGLAGGGSYNEQFF. The variable domain in full, with the rest retrieved from reference TRBV2 and TRBJ2-1, is EPEVTQTPSHQVTQMGQEVILRCVPISNHLYFYWYRQILGQKVEFLVSFYNNEISEKSEIFDDQFSVERPDGSNFTLKIRSTKLEDSAMYFCASGGLAGGGSYNEQFFGPGTRLTVL.

The rearrangement uses TRBV28 and TRBJ2-5, with 13 nucleotides matching TRBD2. Germline CDR1 MDHEN, CDR2 SYDVKM. The CDR3 covers 16 residues. J gave up 5 bases and V 4 bases, and 7 bases lay outside the gene matches. The CDR3 loop reads CASSSGLAGIMETQYF. CDR3 coding DNA: TGTGCCAGCAGTTCGGGACTAGCGGGAATTATGGAGACCCAGTACTTC. Together with reference TRBV28 and TRBJ2-5, the CDR3 gives the full variable domain: DVKVTQSSRYLVKRTGEKVFLECVQDMDHENMFWYRQDPGLGLRLIYFSYDVKMKEKGDIPEGYSVSREKKERFSLILESASTNQTSMYLCASSSGLAGIMETQYFGPGTRLLVL.

This clone is a singleton in its sample. The chain uses TRBV6-1 and TRBJ2-3, with D perhaps matching TRBD1 or TRBD2 (6 bases each). Between the trimmed V and J ends, which lost 7 bases and 3 bases, there was a span of 14 bases. Looked up from germline, CDR1 is MNHNS and CDR2 is SASEGT. The CDR3 extends over 14 amino acids. The CDR3 DNA reads TGTGCCAGCATAAGGGGGGCGGGTACAGATACGCAGTATTTT. Encoded protein: CASIRGAGTDTQYF.

CDR3 DNA: TGTGCCAGCAGCTACGGGACTAGCGGGAGGTGGGCCTACGAGCAGTACTTC. Its protein product is CASSYGTSGRWAYEQYF. This chain uses TRBV5-6 with TRBJ2-7; 15 bases are a match to TRBD2. This CDR3 contains 17 residues. The junction had 6 bases not matched to a gene; V was cut back by 3 bases and J by 2 bases. Germline CDR1 reads SGHDT; CDR2 reads YYEEEE.

With respect to this clone: The junction departs from germline at one end; a sequencing error may be responsible. The chain links TRBV29-1 to TRBJ2-7, with 9 bases aligning to TRBD1. This CDR3 spans 18 amino acids. The germline V gene encodes CDR1 SQVTM and CDR2 ANQGSEA. CDR3 in DNA: TGCAGCGTTACTCAGACAGGGGGTTACGGAGAGAGCAAATACGGGCAGTACTTC. Its protein product is CSVTQTGGYGESKYGQYF.

Here the CDR3 DNA reads TGTGCCAGCTCACCATCTCGGGGGGACTCCTCTGGAAACACCATATATTTT. Translating it yields CASSPSRGDSSGNTIYF. The chain uses TRBV18 and TRBJ1-3; weak D call: TRBD1 (5 bases). V lost 2 bases and J 0 bases, leaving 14 bases between the germline ends. The CDR3 has 17 residues. Per the germline V gene, CDR1 is KGHSH and CDR2 is LQKENI.